Listed below are T cell receptor beta chains from one sample, sequenced in a study of blood T cell repertoires in COVID-19. The protocol was immunoSEQ multiplex PCR, while the TCRdb copy is restricted to in-frame clones and leaves out a portion. The sample lists 200,000 to 300,000 clones; around 88% were seen once. Sequencing was performed on PBMCs or T cells enriched from blood (not recorded which). Receptors originate from a man aged 35 to 55 who had recovered from COVID-19. Each CDR3 is given with its conserved first and last residue. A D gene is named only where the DNA matches it firmly. Clone size is given for some rows only: seen once, a few or many times, or a class if the clone is expanded.

J | V | size | D | DNA | CDR3
TRBJ2-7 | TRBV7-2 | NA | TRBD2 | TGTGCCAGCAGCTTAGTCCTCAGGGAGGGCTACGAGCAGTACTTC | CASSLVLREGYEQYF
TRBJ1-2 | TRBV18 | NA | TRBD1 | TGTGCCAGCTCACCCAATACAGGGGTGGATGGCTACACCTTC | CASSPNTGVDGYTF
TRBJ1-2 | TRBV3-1/TRBV3-2 | NA | TRBD1 | TGTGCCAGCACCTCCCAGGACAGGGGGCTCGGTGGCTACACCTTC | CASTSQDRGLGGYTF
TRBJ1-3 | TRBV4-2 | NA | TRBD1 | TGTGCCAGCAGGGGGGGGACAGGGGGCGAAAAGGCTGGAAACACCATATATTTT | CASRGGTGGEKAGNTIYF
TRBJ2-7 | TRBV19 | NA | NA | TGTGCCAGTAGACCCGGGACTGCCGCCTACGAGCAGTACTTC | CASRPGTAAYEQYF
TRBJ1-1 | TRBV5-1 | NA | NA | TGCGCCAGCAGCTCTTATCGGCAAGGGGGAAGCACTGAAGCTTTCTTT | CASSSYRQGGSTEAFF
TRBJ1-4 | TRBV4-2 | NA | NA | TGTGCCAGCAGCCCTCAACAGGCAACTAATGAAAAACTGTTTTTT | CASSPQQATNEKLFF
TRBJ2-1 | TRBV20-1 | NA | NA | TGCAGTGCTAGTATAGCGGTCTACAATGAGCAGTTCTTC | CSASIAVYNEQFF
TRBJ2-7 | TRBV4-2 | NA | TRBD2 | TGTGCCAGCAGCCAAGCACTAGCGGGGGGTCGGAACGAGCAGTACTTC | CASSQALAGGRNEQYF
TRBJ2-1 | TRBV7-2 | NA | NA | TGTGCCAGCAGCTCAAGACAGTGGTCGGCGGATGAGCAGTTCTTC | CASSSRQWSADEQFF
TRBJ1-2 | TRBV5-1 | NA | TRBD1 | TGCGCCAGCAGCAAAGGACAGGGGGCGGATCATGGCTACACCTTC | CASSKGQGADHGYTF
TRBJ1-1 | TRBV19 | once | NA | TGTGCCAGTAGTATGGTTAGTCTCTTTGGTTTGAACACTGAAGCTTTCTTT | CASSMVSLFGLNTEAFF
TRBJ2-1 | TRBV5-4 | NA | NA | TGTGCCAGCAGCCGACCCAGGGCCGGGGAGCAGTTCTTC | CASSRPRAGEQFF
TRBJ1-6 | TRBV27 | NA | NA | TGTGCCAGCAGTGTAACAGGCGTCTCCTATAATTCACCCCTCCACTTT | CASSVTGVSYNSPLHF
TRBJ2-7 | TRBV6-2/TRBV6-3 | NA | TRBD1 | TGTGCCAGCAGTGACTCCTGGGGACAGTCCTACGAGCAGTACTTC | CASSDSWGQSYEQYF
TRBJ2-7 | TRBV5-5 | NA | NA | TGTGCCAGCAGCTTGTCGCACACGGACACCTACGAGCAGTACTTC | CASSLSHTDTYEQYF
TRBJ2-5 | TRBV5-6 | NA | TRBD1 | TGTGCCAGCAGTACAGGGGATGGGACCCAGTACTTC | CASSTGDGTQYF
TRBJ1-5 | TRBV28 | NA | TRBD1 | TGTGCCAGCAGTTTATCGGGACAGAATCAGCCCCAGCATTTT | CASSLSGQNQPQHF
TRBJ2-7 | TRBV19 | NA | TRBD2 | TGTGCCAGTACCCCGGGGGAAGCGGGGAGCTCCTACGAGCAGTACTTC | CASTPGEAGSSYEQYF
TRBJ2-7 | TRBV7-8 | NA | NA | TGTGCCAGCGAGACTAGTGAAACCTACGAGCAGTACTTC | CASETSETYEQYF
TRBJ1-1 | TRBV2 | once | TRBD1 | TGTGCCAGCAGAGACAGGGGCGCCGACCCCGCTTTCTTT | CASRDRGADPAFF
TRBJ2-1 | TRBV6-5 | NA | NA | TGTGCCAGCAGTTACCGTGGGAGCTCCTACAATGAGCAGTTCTTC | CASSYRGSSYNEQFF
TRBJ1-2 | TRBV7-3 | NA | TRBD1 | TGTGCCAGCAGCTTTTCTGGACAGGGAGGATATGGCTACACCTTC | CASSFSGQGGYGYTF
TRBJ2-3 | TRBV6-2/TRBV6-3 | few | TRBD2 | TGTGCCAGCAGTTACCACCCAGAGGGTAGCGGGAGAGAGGCAGATACGCAGTATTTT | CASSYHPEGSGREADTQYF
TRBJ2-3 | TRBV7-3 | NA | TRBD2 | TGTGCCAGCAGCCTAGCCGGGGGACTAGCGGGAGTGGGAGATACGCAGTATTTT | CASSLAGGLAGVGDTQYF
TRBJ1-5 | TRBV7-5 | NA | NA | TGTGCCAGAAGCTTCGGGACAGGGGAGGTCTCGGGCAATCAGCCCCAGCATTTT | CARSFGTGEVSGNQPQHF
TRBJ1-5 | TRBV19 | NA | TRBD1 | TGTGCCAGTTCTCAGGACAGGGACAATCAGCCCCAGCATTTT | CASSQDRDNQPQHF
TRBJ2-1 | TRBV2 | NA | TRBD2 | TGTGCCAGCAGGGGACTAGCGGGCGCGACCTACAATGAGCAGTTCTTC | CASRGLAGATYNEQFF
TRBJ1-5 | TRBV19 | NA | NA | TGTGCCAGTACCGAGTCCAGGGTGGGTCCCCAGCATTTT | CASTESRVGPQHF
TRBJ2-7 | TRBV5-1 | NA | NA | TGCGCCAGCAGCTTGCCCCCGGGGGACTACGAGCAGTACTTC | CASSLPPGDYEQYF
TRBJ2-1 | TRBV7-2 | NA | NA | TGTGCCAGCAGCTTAGACGAGGGCCGCTGGAATGAGCAGTTCTTC | CASSLDEGRWNEQFF
TRBJ1-4 | TRBV30 | NA | TRBD1 | TGTGCCTCGGACAGGGTTCGAGAAAAACTGTTTTTT | CASDRVREKLFF
TRBJ2-4 | TRBV3-1/TRBV3-2 | NA | NA | TGTGCCAGCAGTTGGGGGGACAAAAACATTCAGTACTTC | CASSWGDKNIQYF
TRBJ1-4 | TRBV19 | NA | NA | TGTGCCAGTGCGGGACGTCCCTCTGAAAAACTGTTTTTT | CASAGRPSEKLFF
TRBJ2-7 | TRBV5-1 | NA | NA | TGCGCCAGCAGTCCGAGGCCACTGAGCTCCTACGAGCAGTACTTC | CASSPRPLSSYEQYF
TRBJ2-1 | TRBV11-2 | NA | TRBD2 | TGTGCCAGCAGCCCAGGGACTAGCGGGAGGGCCGCCCCCTACAATGAGCAGTTCTTC | CASSPGTSGRAAPYNEQFF
TRBJ2-7 | TRBV5-1 | NA | NA | TGCGCCAGCAGCTCACAGGACAGCCGATCTTCCTACGAGCAGTACTTC | CASSSQDSRSSYEQYF
TRBJ2-1 | TRBV9 | NA | TRBD2 | TGTGCCAGCAGCGTCCGGACTAGCCGATGGGGGAATGAGCAGTTCTTC | CASSVRTSRWGNEQFF
TRBJ2-1 | TRBV5-1 | NA | NA | TGCGCCAGCAGCTTGGGGGGGCGGAATGAGCAGTTCTTC | CASSLGGRNEQFF
TRBJ1-1 | TRBV11-1 | NA | NA | TGTGCCAGCAGCTTAGCGAACGGGTTGGCTTTCTTT | CASSLANGLAFF
TRBJ2-1 | TRBV13 | NA | NA | TGTGCCAGCAGCAACTACCAAAGCTCCTACAATGAGCAGTTCTTC | CASSNYQSSYNEQFF
TRBJ1-6 | TRBV30 | NA | NA | TGTGCCTGGAGTGTACAGTTATCATCACCCCTCCACTTT | CAWSVQLSSPLHF
TRBJ1-3 | TRBV14 | NA | NA | TGTGCCAGCAGCCAAGATCCAGGAGGTTCTGGAAACACCATATATTTT | CASSQDPGGSGNTIYF
TRBJ1-6 | TRBV28 | NA | NA | TGTGCCAGCAGTTCCTGGGGGCAGAGTAATTCACCCCTCCACTTT | CASSSWGQSNSPLHF
TRBJ2-1 | TRBV3-1/TRBV3-2 | NA | TRBD1 | TGTGCCAGCAGCCCAAAAGCCCTGACAGGGAATGAGCAGTTCTTC | CASSPKALTGNEQFF
TRBJ2-5 | TRBV15 | NA | NA | TGTGCCACCAGCATGACACCTCTTTCGGGGGAGACCCAGTACTTC | CATSMTPLSGETQYF